This T cell receptor (beta chain) was sequenced for a study of long-term antiretroviral therapy in people with HIV. Regarding the study as a whole: HIV repertoire CDR3 lengths ranged less widely than those of controls.

There are 15 residues in the CDR3. CDR1 and CDR2 from the germline V gene are LGHNA and YSLEER. With 3 bases removed from V and 7 bases from J, the gap between germline ends came to 15 bases. The run of the v3.0 immunoSEQ assay was at survey level. The sequencing target was 40,000-50,000 T-cell genomes per sample. Produced via immunoSEQ multiplex PCR; TCRdb's table is partial and in-frame only. This table holds around 20,000 clones, 65% to 90% found once. About this clone: Its antigen remains unidentified.

Prior to DNA extraction, the samples held about 0.95-11 million cryopreserved PBMC. The clonotype was recovered from a man aged 35 to 55 with HIV. Specimen: unsorted PBMCs, collected 0.1 years before starting antiretroviral therapy. The rearrangement links TRBV4-3 to TRBJ1-4, with a tentative D call TRBD1 (5 bases). CDR3 residues: CASSQGDRFGEKLFF. The DNA of the CDR3 is TGCGCCAGCAGCCAGGGAGACAGATTTGGTGAAAAACTGTTTTTT.